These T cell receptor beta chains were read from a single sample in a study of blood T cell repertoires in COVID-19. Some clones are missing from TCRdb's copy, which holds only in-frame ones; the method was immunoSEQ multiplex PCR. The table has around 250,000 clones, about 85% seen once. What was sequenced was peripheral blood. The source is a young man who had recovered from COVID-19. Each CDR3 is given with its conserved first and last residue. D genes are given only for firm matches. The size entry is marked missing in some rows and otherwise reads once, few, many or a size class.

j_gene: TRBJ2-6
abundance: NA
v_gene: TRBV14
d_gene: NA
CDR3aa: CASTPGLLSGANVLTF
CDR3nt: TGTGCCAGCACCCCGGGACTCCTCTCTGGGGCCAACGTCCTGACTTTC

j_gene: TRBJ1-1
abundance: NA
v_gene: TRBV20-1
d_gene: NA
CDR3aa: CSASSYTEAFF
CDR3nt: TGCAGTGCTAGCAGTTACACTGAAGCTTTCTTT

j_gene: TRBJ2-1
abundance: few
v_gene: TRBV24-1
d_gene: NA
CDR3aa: CATSDSQGGDNEQFF
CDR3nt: TGTGCCACCAGTGACTCGCAGGGCGGGGACAATGAGCAGTTCTTC

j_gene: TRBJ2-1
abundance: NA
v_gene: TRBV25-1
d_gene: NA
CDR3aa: CASSNRDLFF
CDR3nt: TGTGCCAGCAGCAACAGGGACCTGTTCTTC

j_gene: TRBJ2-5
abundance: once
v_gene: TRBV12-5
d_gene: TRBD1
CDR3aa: CASGLDDFPGQGNF
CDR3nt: TGTGCTAGTGGTTTGGACGACTTTCCGGGACAGGGGAACTTC

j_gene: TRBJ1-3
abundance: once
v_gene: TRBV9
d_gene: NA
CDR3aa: CASSVKTSDSTGNTIYF
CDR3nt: TGTGCCAGCAGCGTCAAGACCTCGGACAGTACTGGAAACACCATATATTTT

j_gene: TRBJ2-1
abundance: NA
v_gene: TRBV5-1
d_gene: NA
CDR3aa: CASSWQYNEQFF
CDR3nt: TGCGCCAGCAGCTGGCAGTACAATGAGCAGTTCTTC

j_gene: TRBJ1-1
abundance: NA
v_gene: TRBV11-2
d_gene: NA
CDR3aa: CASSQETGMNTEAFF
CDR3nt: TGTGCCAGCAGCCAAGAGACAGGAATGAACACTGAAGCTTTCTTT

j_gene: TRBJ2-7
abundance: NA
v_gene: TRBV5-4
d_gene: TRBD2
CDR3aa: CASSLQASGGHEQYF
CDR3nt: TGTGCCAGCAGCTTGCAAGCTAGCGGGGGACACGAGCAGTACTTC

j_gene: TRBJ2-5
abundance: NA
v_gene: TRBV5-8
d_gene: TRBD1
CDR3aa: CASSLGQGAFQETQYF
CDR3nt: TGTGCCAGCAGCTTGGGGCAGGGGGCATTCCAAGAGACCCAGTACTTC

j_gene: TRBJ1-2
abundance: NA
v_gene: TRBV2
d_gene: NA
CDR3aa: CASTQREFANYGYTF
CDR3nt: TGTGCCAGCACCCAACGGGAATTCGCTAACTATGGCTACACCTTC

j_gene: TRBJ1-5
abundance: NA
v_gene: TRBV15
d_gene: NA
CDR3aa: CATSGSGTPDQPQHF
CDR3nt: TGTGCCACCAGCGGCTCCGGGACACCCGATCAGCCCCAGCATTTT

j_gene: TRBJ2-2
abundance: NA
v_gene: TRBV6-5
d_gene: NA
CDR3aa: CASNPRQGTGELFF
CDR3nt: TGTGCCAGCAACCCCCGGCAGGGAACCGGGGAGCTGTTTTTT

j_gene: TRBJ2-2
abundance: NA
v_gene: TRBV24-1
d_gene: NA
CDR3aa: CATSTRTGELFF
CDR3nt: TGTGCCACCTCCACTCGCACCGGGGAGCTGTTTTTT

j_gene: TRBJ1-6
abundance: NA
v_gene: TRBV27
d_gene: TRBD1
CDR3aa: CASSRIDRGGSPLHF
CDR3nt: TGTGCCAGCAGTAGAATAGACAGGGGTGGGTCACCCCTCCACTTT

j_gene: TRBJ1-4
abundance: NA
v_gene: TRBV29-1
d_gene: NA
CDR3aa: CSVETGGRSKLFF
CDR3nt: TGCAGCGTTGAAACGGGGGGCAGGTCGAAACTGTTTTTT

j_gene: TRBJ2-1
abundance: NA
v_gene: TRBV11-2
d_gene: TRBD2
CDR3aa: CASSLSGGSSYNEQFF
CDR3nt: TGTGCCAGCAGTTTAAGCGGGGGGAGCTCCTACAATGAGCAGTTCTTC

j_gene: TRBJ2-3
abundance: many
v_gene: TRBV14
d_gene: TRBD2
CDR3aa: CASSLLAGLTDTQYF
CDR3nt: TGTGCCAGCAGCCTATTAGCGGGACTCACAGATACGCAGTATTTT

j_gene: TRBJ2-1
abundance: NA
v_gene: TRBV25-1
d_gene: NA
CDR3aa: CASSPRFEGEQFF
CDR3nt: TGTGCCAGCAGCCCCCGCTTTGAGGGTGAGCAGTTCTTC

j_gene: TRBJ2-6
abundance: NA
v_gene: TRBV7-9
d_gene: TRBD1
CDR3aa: CASSLGQGLGTF
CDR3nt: TGTGCCAGCAGCTTAGGACAGGGGTTGGGGACTTTC

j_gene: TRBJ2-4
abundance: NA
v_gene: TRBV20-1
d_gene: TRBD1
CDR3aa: CSASLGTGAIQYF
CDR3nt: TGCAGTGCTAGTCTGGGGACAGGGGCCATTCAGTACTTC

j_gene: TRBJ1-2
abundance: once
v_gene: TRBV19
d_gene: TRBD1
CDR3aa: CASSKIRTGGNYGYTF
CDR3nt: TGTGCCAGTAGTAAAATCCGGACAGGGGGCAACTATGGCTACACCTTC

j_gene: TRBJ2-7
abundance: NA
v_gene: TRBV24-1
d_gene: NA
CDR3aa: CATSDGGREQYF
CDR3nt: TGTGCCACCAGTGACGGGGGGCGCGAGCAGTACTTC

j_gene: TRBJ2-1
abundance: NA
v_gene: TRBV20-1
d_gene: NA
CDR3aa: CSADPGTQQFF
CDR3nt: TGCAGTGCTGACCCCGGGACTCAGCAGTTCTTC

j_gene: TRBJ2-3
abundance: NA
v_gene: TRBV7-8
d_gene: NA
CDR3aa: CASSLLTLGGTDTQYF
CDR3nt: TGTGCCAGCAGCTTACTCACGCTAGGGGGCACAGATACGCAGTATTTT

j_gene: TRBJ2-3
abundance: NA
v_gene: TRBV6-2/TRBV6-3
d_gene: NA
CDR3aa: CASSAPGGLTSTDTQYF
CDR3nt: TGTGCCAGCAGTGCCCCGGGGGGCCTAACTAGCACAGATACGCAGTATTTT